These 17 T cell receptor beta chains originate from one sample sequenced in a study of blood T cells in healthy people across ages. Together with a sample-barcoded 5' primer, a J-beta primer mix was included in a second PCR lasting about 6 to 11 cycles. MiXCR, run by TCRdb on the 5' RACE reads, gives a single entry per CDR3 protein. The sample yields about a million distinct CDR3 sequences, roughly 51% seen once. The sample comprised blood. The origin of the receptors is a woman in her sixties or seventies in good health.

This clonotype was counted between two and nine times. The V gene is TRBV7-2, the J gene TRBJ2-1, with D maybe TRBD1 (5 bases). The CDR3 loop spans 14 amino acids. Trimming stripped 2 bases from V and 8 bases from J, with 13 bases between. Germline CDR1 is SGHTA and CDR2 is FQGNSA. The CDR3 sequence is CASSLSAGPDEQFF. The CDR3 DNA sequence: TGTGCCAGCAGCTTAAGTGCAGGGCCGGATGAGCAGTTCTTC.

A single count supports this clonotype. The CDR3 DNA follows: TGTGCCAGCAGCTTATACAGGGGATCCTACAATGAGCAGTTCTTC. Translated: CASSLYRGSYNEQFF. The V gene is TRBV7-6, the J gene TRBJ2-1; 7 nucleotides agree with TRBD1. The junction had 2 bases not matched to a gene; V was cut back by 2 bases and J by 1 base. Germline V lookup: CDR1 SGHVS, CDR2 FNYEAQ. The CDR3 spans 15 residues.

This chain uses TRBV24-1 with TRBJ2-7; D uncertain. This CDR3 is 16 amino acids long. CDR1 is KGHDR and CDR2 is SFDVKD in the germline V gene. The V and J ends lost 3 bases and 7 bases respectively, with 21 bases between them. CDR3 bases: TGTGCCACCAGTGATAAGGACCTCCGACCGGGCAATGAGCAGTACTTC. As protein: CATSDKDLRPGNEQYF.

The CDR3 loop reads CASSYGRGGSYEQYF. The CDR3 nucleotides are TGTGCCAGCAGTTATGGAAGGGGGGGTTCCTACGAGCAGTACTTC. The J gene is TRBJ2-7, the V gene TRBV6-5, with D maybe TRBD2 (7 bases). CDR3 size: 15 residues. Trimming took 3 bases from V and 1 from J, leaving 13 bases between them. Germline CDR1 is MNHEY and CDR2 is SVGAGI.

The chain employs TRBV4-2 and TRBJ2-7; D gene uncertain. The ends were cut back, 0 bases at V and 10 bases at J, with 13 bases in the middle. The CDR3 length is 13 residues. The V gene's germline CDR1 is LGHNA and CDR2 YNFKEQ. The CDR3 loop is CASSQEIGRAQYF. CDR3 sequence (DNA): TGTGCCAGCAGCCAAGAGATCGGCCGGGCCCAGTACTTC.

This rearrangement joins TRBV7-2 to TRBJ2-3; 10 bases fit TRBD2. This CDR3 is built from 16 residues. Germline V gives CDR1 SGHTA, CDR2 FQGNSA. V lost 4 bases and J lost 5; bases outside the gene matches: 9. CDR3 nucleotide sequence: TGTGCCAGCAGCTGGAGTCGACTAGCGGGTAGAGATACGCAGTATTTT. Encoded protein: CASSWSRLAGRDTQYF. Drawing the rest from reference TRBV7-2 and TRBJ2-3, the complete variable domain is GAGVSQSPSNKVTEKGKDVELRCDPISGHTALYWYRQSLGQGLEFLIYFQGNSAPDKSGLPSDRFSAERTGGSVSTLTIQRTQQEDSAVYLCASSWSRLAGRDTQYFGPGTRLTVL.

The genes are TRBV2 and TRBJ2-1, with D possibly being TRBD2 (5 bases). Per germline, CDR1 SNHLY and CDR2 FYNNEI. The CDR3 is 16 residues long. V lost 7 bases, J lost 2 bases, and 18 bases lay in between. CDR3 in amino acids: CASIDYTIVTYNEQFF. CDR3 DNA: TGTGCCAGCATCGACTATACAATTGTTACCTACAATGAGCAGTTCTTC.

This clonotype was seen once. The chain combines TRBV6-1 with TRBJ2-5, with D possibly being TRBD2 (6 bases). This CDR3 is 13 amino acids long. CDR1 and CDR2 from the germline V gene are MNHNS and SASEGT. The V gene lost 7 bases and the J gene lost 5 bases, with 14 bases spanning the gap. The CDR3 reads CASNREPRETQYF. In DNA, the CDR3 is TGTGCCAGCAACCGGGAGCCCCGGGAGACCCAGTACTTC.

The rearrangement uses TRBV9 and TRBJ2-6, with unresolved D. V gave up 4 bases and J gave up 0 bases, with 14 bases separating them. Germline CDR1 is SGDLS and CDR2 is YYNGEE. This CDR3 has 17 amino acids. CDR3 nucleotide sequence: TGTGCCAGCAGCTCTCAGCCGGAAATCTCTGGGGCCAACGTCCTGACTTTC. Amino acids: CASSSQPEISGANVLTF.

The chain couples TRBV10-3 to TRBJ2-7; tentatively, D is TRBD1 or TRBD2 (7 bases each). V shed 4 bases and J shed 0 bases, with 22 bases lying between them. The CDR3 extends over 18 amino acids. Germline values: CDR1 ENHRY, CDR2 SYGVKD. CDR3 in amino acids: CAISGGTAGGGSSYEQYF. Written as DNA, the CDR3 is TGTGCCATCAGTGGCGGGACAGCCGGCGGGGGAAGCTCCTACGAGCAGTACTTC.

The chain joins TRBV15 to TRBJ2-6; 9 bases fit TRBD1. CDR1 and CDR2 (germline): LNHNV, YYDKDF (reference sequence). With 6 bases clipped from V and 0 bases from J, the junction kept 6 bases outside the gene matches. The CDR3 runs 17 residues. The CDR3 DNA reads TGTGCCACCAGAGCGACAGGGGGTGACTCTGGGGCCAACGTCCTGACTTTC. Protein: CATRATGGDSGANVLTF.

The chain has TRBV6-6 and TRBJ2-1; perhaps TRBD2 as D (5 bases). CDR1 is MNHNY and CDR2 is SVGAGI in the germline V gene (reference sequence). This CDR3 has 16 residues. V lost 5 bases to trimming and J lost 5 bases, with 19 bases between them. In nucleotides, the CDR3 is TGTGCCAGCAGTACCGCTGGCGGCGGGTGGGACAATGAGCAGTTCTTC. Translating it yields CASSTAGGGWDNEQFF.

The chain recombines TRBV6-2 or TRBV6-3 with TRBJ2-7, with D unresolved. This CDR3 spans 13 amino acids. Germline V gene data show CDR1 as MNHEY and CDR2 as SVGEGT. The V gene lost 2 bases and the J gene lost 6 bases, with 11 bases spanning the gap. The CDR3 here is CASSYAGLGEQYF. The CDR3, as DNA: TGTGCCAGCAGTTACGCCGGGTTGGGCGAGCAGTACTTC.

This clonotype was seen a handful of times. The gene calls are TRBV4-1 and TRBJ2-1; either TRBD1 or TRBD2 may fit D (5 bases each). CDR3 length: 13 amino acids. CDR1 is MGHRA, CDR2 YSYEKL, per germline. V dropped 4 bases and J dropped 12 bases, with 16 bases sitting between them. The CDR3 coding sequence is TGCGCCAGCAGCCTCTCCGGGACCACTTGGCAGTTCTTC. Its translation: CASSLSGTTWQFF.

There are a few counts of this clonotype. V is TRBV11-2 and J is TRBJ2-1; D assignment may be TRBD1 or TRBD2 (5 bases each). V was clipped by 3 bases and J by 1 base, with 10 bases between them. This CDR3 has 15 amino acids. Germline CDR1 and CDR2: SGHAT and FQNNGV. The DNA for the CDR3 is TGTGCCAGCAGCTTCTTTGGGGGATCCTACAATGAGCAGTTCTTC. The encoded protein is CASSFFGGSYNEQFF.

The genes are TRBV20-1 and TRBJ2-7, with a weak D call TRBD2 (6 bases). Gene TRBJ2-5 matches the end of the DNA better, so the J call may be wrong. CDR1 is DFQATT and CDR2 is SNEGSKA in the germline V gene (reference sequence). The CDR3 covers 12 residues. In DNA, the CDR3 is TGCAGTGCTAGGGACTATGCCGGGACCCAGTACTTC. Protein product: CSARDYAGTQYF.

This clonotype was observed a few times. This chain joins TRBV7-2 and TRBJ2-7, with 7 bases matching TRBD2. The trim removed 3 bases at V and 0 bases at J, leaving 8 bases unmatched. Germline CDR1 is SGHTA and CDR2 is FQGNSA. The CDR3 is 16 residues long. CDR3 protein: CASSFRIGGSSYEQYF. CDR3 in DNA: TGTGCCAGCAGCTTTAGGATTGGCGGGAGCTCCTACGAGCAGTACTTC.